This T cell receptor (beta chain) was identified during a study of T cell repertoires in cytomegalovirus infection. Across the study: Carrying CMV and the relevant HLA type showed in public TCR beta signatures.

Each CDR3 protein gets one entry after TCRdb re-called the reads with MiXCR. The data contain 350,000 to 550,000 distinct CDR3 sequences, approximately 30% of them seen just once; the ten biggest clones take up roughly 13%. Regarding this clonotype: The antigen remains unidentified. A read error is possible here, since a much larger clone lies one base away.

The ends were cut back, 1 base at V and 6 bases at J, with 17 bases in the middle. The germline V gene has CDR1 SGHTA and CDR2 FQGNSA. The CDR3 length is 16 residues. Study outcomes and limitations: HLA-C-restricted CMV-specific TCR beta clonotypes prevailed in the ex vivo response. Summed public TCR beta family frequency identified CMV carriers bearing the relevant HLA.

The rearrangement uses TRBV7-2 and TRBJ2-3, with no clear D. This TCR derives from a human donor in good health (CMV status not recorded). Some clones in this sample may be carry-over from other donors' samples. Specimen: PBMCs. CDR3 sequence reads: CASSLDPAWAADTQYF. As DNA, the CDR3 is TGTGCCAGCAGCTTAGATCCAGCGTGGGCGGCGGATACGCAGTATTTT.